These 31 T cell receptor beta chains were sequenced from one sample in a study of cytomegalovirus exposure and HLA in healthy donors. The assay was immunoSEQ multiplex PCR, and TCRdb's table has in-frame clones only and misses some. The sample shows about 140,000 clones, almost 85% of them seen only once. Sample: PBMCs. These receptors all stem from a man aged 25-45 years in good health and CMV-seropositive.

The CDR3 loop reads CASSPEDRGSQPQHF. DNA for the CDR3: TGTGCCAGCTCACCGGAGGACAGGGGGAGCCAGCCCCAGCATTTT. The chain carries TRBV18 and TRBJ1-5, with TRBD1 matching over 10 bases. With 3 bases clipped from V and 7 bases from J, the junction kept 6 bases outside the gene matches. CDR1 KGHSH and CDR2 LQKENI come from the germline V gene. The CDR3 length is 15 residues.

This clone was counted a few times. The chain is built from TRBV4-2 and TRBJ2-7; TRBD1 matches at 9 bases. Germline V gives CDR1 LGHNA, CDR2 YNFKEQ. With V trimmed by 5 bases and J by 4 bases, 12 bases remained unmatched. The CDR3 runs 16 residues. The CDR3 nucleotides are TGTGCCAGCAGCTCCTGGGATACAGGGGGCGGGTACGAGCAGTACTTC. Translation gives CASSSWDTGGGYEQYF.

This clone showed up just a few times. The chain uses TRBV6-1 and TRBJ1-2; D perhaps matches TRBD1 (6 bases). V lost 8 bases, J lost 3 bases, and 13 bases lay in between. CDR1 is MNHNS, CDR2 SASEGT, per germline. The CDR3 contains 13 residues. CDR3 nucleotides: TGTGCCAGCCGAATGGACAGCTACTATGGCTACACCTTC. It translates to CASRMDSYYGYTF.

This clone has a handful of counts. V gene TRBV7-2 combines with J gene TRBJ2-7, with TRBD2 as a possible D gene (5 bases). The length of the CDR3 is 14 residues. The V gene's germline CDR1 is SGHTA and CDR2 FQGNSA. Trimming took 0 bases from V and 6 from J, leaving 12 bases between them. CDR3 residues: CASSLAEAAGEQYF. Here the CDR3 DNA reads TGTGCCAGCAGCTTAGCGGAGGCGGCGGGCGAGCAGTACTTC.

The chain combines TRBV6-6 with TRBJ1-4; 11 nucleotides align to TRBD1. The junction had 5 bases not matched to a gene; V was cut back by 4 bases and J by 7 bases. Germline V lookup: CDR1 MNHNY, CDR2 SVGAGI (reference sequence). The CDR3 is 15 amino acids. CDR3 DNA sequence: TGTGCCAGCAGTTTGGGGACAGGGGGTGGTGAAAAACTGTTTTTT. Translating gives CASSLGTGGGEKLFF.

The CDR3 DNA is TGTGCCAGCAGTGCCAGGGGCGACACCATATATTTT. It translates to CASSARGDTIYF. The V gene is TRBV25-1, the J gene TRBJ1-3; D is perhaps TRBD1 (6 bases). CDR3 length: 12 residues. The V gene's germline CDR1 is MGHDK and CDR2 SYGVNS. V dropped 4 bases and J dropped 8 bases, with 9 bases sitting between them.

This chain joins TRBV7-2 and TRBJ2-7; D gene ambiguous. The V gene's germline CDR1 is SGHTA and CDR2 FQGNSA. CDR3 length equals 13 residues. V gave up 1 base and J gave up 4 bases, with 8 bases separating them. CDR3 in DNA: TGTGCCAGCAGCTTAGATGGAGTATACGAGCAGTACTTC. Its protein is CASSLDGVYEQYF. Variable domain in full (rest from reference TRBV7-2 and TRBJ2-7): GAGVSQSPSNKVTEKGKDVELRCDPISGHTALYWYRQSLGQGLEFLIYFQGNSAPDKSGLPSDRFSAERTGGSVSTLTIQRTQQEDSAVYLCASSLDGVYEQYFGPGTRLTVT.

The genes are TRBV7-6 and TRBJ2-1, with 8 nucleotides matching TRBD2. From germline, CDR1 is SGHVS and CDR2 FNYEAQ. This CDR3 comprises 15 residues. The J segment lost 8 bases and the V segment lost 5 bases, leaving 11 bases of the junction unmatched. CDR3: CASSPLMRGDHEQFF. CDR3 nucleotides: TGTGCCAGCAGCCCCCTCATGCGGGGGGACCATGAGCAGTTCTTC.

V and J are TRBV18 and TRBJ1-4; no reliable D call. The V gene lost 0 bases and the J gene lost 5 bases, with 10 bases spanning the gap. Germline V gene data show CDR1 as KGHSH and CDR2 as LQKENI. The CDR3 spans 15 residues. The CDR3 sequence: CASSPPSGINEKLFF. The CDR3 DNA follows: TGTGCCAGCTCACCACCGTCGGGAATCAATGAAAAACTGTTTTTT. Full variable domain (missing parts from reference TRBV18 and TRBJ1-4): NAGVMQNPRHLVRRRGQEARLRCSPMKGHSHVYWYRQLPEEGLKFMVYLQKENIIDESGMPKERFSAEFPKEGPSILRIQQVVRGDSAAYFCASSPPSGINEKLFFGSGTQLSVL.

This chain uses TRBV2 with TRBJ1-1; unclear D gene. The CDR3 sequence is 14 residues long. Germline V CDR1 and CDR2: SNHLY, FYNNEI. V was clipped by 0 bases and J by 7 bases, with 12 bases between them. CDR3 region: CASSEATVGNEAFF. The CDR3, as DNA: TGTGCCAGCAGTGAAGCTACAGTAGGAAATGAAGCTTTCTTT.

The V and J genes are TRBV6-5 and TRBJ2-5; 8 positions agree with TRBD1. J was trimmed by 4 bases and V by 6 bases; bases with no gene match: 7. Germline V lookup: CDR1 MNHEY, CDR2 SVGAGI. The CDR3 has 14 residues. CDR3 DNA: TGTGCCAGCAGATCCACAGGGGGAGGAGAGACCCAGTACTTC. Translating gives CASRSTGGGETQYF.

V usage is TRBV10-3 and J usage is TRBJ2-1; D perhaps matches TRBD2 (6 bases). V shed 7 bases and J shed 8 bases, with 21 bases lying between them. This CDR3 is 15 amino acids long. Looked up from germline, CDR1 is ENHRY and CDR2 is SYGVKD. As DNA, the CDR3 is TGTGCCATCACAGATCCCCCCGGGGGAGAGGATGAGCAGTTCTTC. It translates to CAITDPPGGEDEQFF.

This chain joins TRBV7-2 and TRBJ2-2; 12 positions agree with TRBD1. V lost 5 bases to trimming and J lost 6 bases; unmatched junction nucleotides: 7. The CDR3 totals 16 residues. Per the germline V gene, CDR1 is SGHTA and CDR2 is FQGNSA. CDR3 loop: CASSLGTGGLSGELFF. DNA for the CDR3: TGTGCCAGCAGCCTTGGGACAGGGGGCCTTTCCGGGGAGCTGTTTTTT.

This sequence joins TRBV7-3 and TRBJ2-3; D remains ambiguous. Per the germline V gene, CDR1 is SGHTA and CDR2 is FQGTGA. Trimming cost V 3 bases and J 2 bases, with 6 bases left between them. This CDR3 is 13 amino acids long. The CDR3 reads CASSFYDTDTQYF. The DNA of the CDR3 is TGTGCCAGCAGCTTCTACGACACAGATACGCAGTATTTT.

This chain connects TRBV2 to TRBJ2-7, with a weak D call TRBD2 (6 bases). The CDR3 has 13 residues. From germline, CDR1 is SNHLY and CDR2 FYNNEI. The V end lost 0 bases, the J end lost 7 bases, and 10 bases lay between the germline ends. CDR3 bases: TGTGCCAGCAGTGAAGCGCTGGGGGGAGAGCAGTACTTC. Residues: CASSEALGGEQYF.

J is TRBJ2-5 and V is TRBV6-1; D is possibly TRBD1 (6 bases). The V gene's germline CDR1 is MNHNS and CDR2 SASEGT. The CDR3 is made up of 14 amino acids. V lost 2 bases and J lost 1, with 8 bases in between. The CDR3 DNA sequence: TGTGCCAGCAGTGAACCAGGGGTCCAAGAGACCCAGTACTTC. It codes for CASSEPGVQETQYF.

The CDR3 nucleotides are TGCGCCAGCAGCCAAACCGGGACTTCGACCTACGAGCAGTACTTC. It codes for CASSQTGTSTYEQYF. The chain joins TRBV4-1 to TRBJ2-7; possibly TRBD2 for D (6 bases). The V end lost 2 bases, the J end lost 2 bases, and 13 bases lay between the germline ends. Germline values: CDR1 MGHRA, CDR2 YSYEKL. CDR3 length equals 15 residues.

Of note for this clone: A far larger clone is one nucleotide away, so this likely arose from a read error. V and J are TRBV10-3 and TRBJ2-7; 7 bases agree with TRBD2. CDR3 length: 12 amino acids. The V and J ends lost 10 bases and 2 bases, in that order; junction bases with no gene match: 5. CDR1 and CDR2 (germline): ENHRY, SYGVKD. In DNA, the CDR3 is TGTGCCACCACCGGGACTACCTACGAGCAGTACTTC. Translation gives CATTGTTYEQYF.

This rearrangement joins TRBV2 to TRBJ2-3; 7 bases map to TRBD2. This CDR3 spans 16 amino acids. With 2 bases clipped from V and 2 bases from J, the junction kept 7 bases outside the gene matches. Per the germline V gene, CDR1 is SNHLY and CDR2 is FYNNEI. The DNA of the CDR3 is TGTGCCAGCAGTGAATTAGAAGGGACTATCACAGATACGCAGTATTTT. Its protein is CASSELEGTITDTQYF.

V usage is TRBV29-1 and J usage is TRBJ1-1; 8 bases fit TRBD1. Germline assignment: CDR1 SQVTM and CDR2 ANQGSEA. There are 14 residues in the CDR3. V was pared by 4 bases and J by 1 base, with 5 bases of the junction left unmatched. The CDR3 nucleotides are TGCAGCGTTGGACAGGGGACCGGGAACACTGAAGCTTTCTTT. Translating it yields CSVGQGTGNTEAFF.

The chain has TRBV5-6 and TRBJ1-4; D ambiguous. This CDR3 contains 17 residues. Germline loops: CDR1 SGHDT, CDR2 YYEEEE. V dropped 0 bases and J dropped 0 bases, with 12 bases sitting between them. In nucleotides, the CDR3 is TGTGCCAGCAGCTTGGCCGGGAGGGCCCCAACTAATGAAAAACTGTTTTTT. Translation gives CASSLAGRAPTNEKLFF.

The chain carries TRBV28 and TRBJ2-3; 11 bases agree with TRBD2. The CDR3 runs 16 residues. Trimming took 5 bases from V and 4 from J; bases not matched to a gene: 8. CDR1 and CDR2 from the germline V gene are MDHEN and SYDVKM. The DNA for the CDR3 is TGTGCCAGCAGTCCGCCACTAGCGGGAGTGGCAGATACGCAGTATTTT. Amino acids: CASSPPLAGVADTQYF.

This chain joins TRBV14 and TRBJ2-1; TRBD2 matches 11 bases. The CDR3 contains 17 residues. With 4 bases clipped from V and 5 bases from J, the junction kept 10 bases outside the gene matches. Germline values: CDR1 SGHDN, CDR2 FVKESK. CDR3 sequence: CASSPPSSGRWNNEQFF. The CDR3 DNA reads as TGTGCCAGCAGCCCACCCTCTAGCGGGAGGTGGAACAATGAGCAGTTCTTC.

The chain recombines TRBV2 with TRBJ1-1, with 10 bases aligning to TRBD1. J lost 0 bases, V lost 6 bases, and 10 bases had no gene match. Germline CDR1 SNHLY, CDR2 FYNNEI. This CDR3 comprises 17 residues. For the CDR3, the DNA is TGTGCCAGCAGGCGACAGGGGGCGCGGGTCATGAACACTGAAGCTTTCTTT. It codes for CASRRQGARVMNTEAFF.

The chain carries TRBV7-9 and TRBJ1-2, with 8 positions matching TRBD1. The CDR3 spans 15 residues. Germline trimming cut 5 bases from V and 4 bases from J; bases unmatched to any gene: 9. Germline V CDR1 and CDR2: SEHNR, FQNEAQ (reference sequence). The CDR3: CASSRLGQGIYGYTF. Here the CDR3 DNA reads TGTGCCAGCAGCCGTCTCGGACAGGGCATCTATGGCTACACCTTC.

This clone showed up just once. The CDR3 DNA sequence: TGCGCCAGCAGAGCTGGACAGGGACAGTATGGCTACACCTTC. This gives the protein CASRAGQGQYGYTF. The gene calls are TRBV5-1 and TRBJ1-2, with 8 nucleotides matching TRBD1. Per germline, CDR1 SGHRS and CDR2 YFSETQ. Trimming took 5 bases from V and 5 from J; bases not matched to a gene: 8. CDR3 length: 14 residues. The full variable domain, completed using reference TRBV5-1 and TRBJ1-2, is KAGVTQTPRYLIKTRGQQVTLSCSPISGHRSVSWYQQTPGQGLQFLFEYFSETQRNKGNFPGRFSGRQFSNSRSEMNVSTLELGDSALYLCASRAGQGQYGYTFGSGTRLTVV.

The chain employs TRBV18 and TRBJ2-7; D call uncertain. V lost 5 bases and J lost 0, with 14 bases in between. The CDR3 length is 15 residues. In germline, CDR1 is KGHSH, CDR2 LQKENI. This chain's CDR3 is CASSSTEISSYEQYF. The CDR3 nucleotides read TGTGCCAGCTCATCCACAGAGATAAGCTCCTACGAGCAGTACTTC.

V and J are TRBV4-3 and TRBJ2-1; 9 nucleotides line up with TRBD2. The CDR3 is 16 residues long. V was pared by 0 bases and J by 4 bases, with 4 bases of the junction left unmatched. Per the germline V gene, CDR1 is LGHNA and CDR2 is YSLEER. The CDR3 bases are TGCGCCAGCAGCCAAGAATCTAGCGGGACGTACAATGAGCAGTTCTTC. Amino acid sequence: CASSQESSGTYNEQFF.

This chain links TRBV2 with TRBJ1-5; the match to TRBD1 covers 9 bases. The CDR3 loop spans 14 amino acids. From germline, CDR1 is SNHLY and CDR2 FYNNEI. V lost 9 bases to trimming and J lost 5 bases; unmatched junction nucleotides: 8. DNA for the CDR3: TGTGCCAGTACCGGGACAGGGAGGGATCAGCCCCAGCATTTT. This codes for CASTGTGRDQPQHF.

This chain connects TRBV28 to TRBJ2-3; 13 nucleotides align to TRBD2. Trimming removed 2 bases from V and 3 bases from J; junction bases left unmatched: 11. The germline V gene has CDR1 MDHEN and CDR2 SYDVKM. The CDR3 is 19 amino acids. The CDR3 is CASSLIGILAGGATDTQYF. The CDR3 nucleotides read TGTGCCAGCAGTTTAATAGGTATACTAGCGGGAGGGGCAACAGATACGCAGTATTTT.

The J gene is TRBJ1-4, the V gene TRBV19; D remains ambiguous. In germline, CDR1 is LNHDA, CDR2 SQIVND (reference sequence). CDR3 length: 15 amino acids. Trimming removed 4 bases from V and 5 bases from J, with 14 bases in between. The CDR3: CASSNFRKINEKLFF. The CDR3 nucleotides are TGTGCCAGTAGTAACTTCAGGAAGATCAATGAAAAACTGTTTTTT.